The rows below give T cell receptor beta chains drawn from one sample of a study of cytomegalovirus exposure and HLA in healthy donors. Repertoires were generated with immunoSEQ multiplex PCR, while TCRdb's copy carries only in-frame clones and drops some. This table has some 120,000 clones, 85% to 90% appearing once. Sequenced input: PBMCs. The receptors were gathered from a woman younger than 30 in good health and CMV-seronegative. The CDR3 runs from the conserved cysteine through the conserved F or W. A D gene is named only where the DNA matches it firmly. Clone size appears in some rows only: once, few, many, or a class for an expanded clone.

>-|-|TRBV7-7|TRBJ1-2
CASSRDTTGYGYTF
TGTGCCAGCAGCCGGGACACTACCGGCTATGGCTACACCTTC
>-|-|TRBV4-2|TRBJ2-1
CASSQDLLPYIAPEGNEQFF
TGTGCCAGCAGCCAAGACCTCCTTCCGTATATAGCGCCAGAAGGGAATGAGCAGTTCTTC
>TRBD1|few|TRBV6-5|TRBJ1-2
CASSYSQGAMRF
TGTGCCAGCAGTTACTCCCAGGGGGCTATGCGCTTC
>TRBD1|-|TRBV19|TRBJ1-2
CASRSTGWDGYTF
TGTGCCAGTAGATCGACAGGGTGGGACGGCTACACCTTC
>TRBD1|-|TRBV6-1|TRBJ1-2
CASSPRQGRRNGYTF
TGTGCCAGCAGCCCCAGACAGGGGAGAAGGAACGGCTACACCTTC
>-|once|TRBV5-4|TRBJ1-1
CASRDKPNTEAFF
TGTGCCAGCAGGGACAAACCTAACACTGAAGCTTTCTTT
>TRBD1|-|TRBV7-9|TRBJ1-1
CASSLVTGIQGDTEAFF
TGTGCCAGCAGCTTAGTGACGGGAATACAGGGGGACACTGAAGCTTTCTTT
>TRBD1|-|TRBV27|TRBJ2-3
CASSPGTGFIDTQYF
TGTGCCAGCAGTCCTGGGACAGGGTTCATCGATACGCAGTATTTT
>-|-|TRBV7-8|TRBJ1-6
CASSPRTDPNSSPLHF
TGTGCCAGCAGCCCGAGGACAGACCCAAACTCATCACCCCTCCACTTT
>-|-|TRBV5-1|TRBJ1-1
CASSPPGLTNTEAFF
TGCGCCAGCAGCCCCCCGGGACTGACGAACACTGAAGCTTTCTTT
>TRBD1|-|TRBV30|TRBJ1-5
CAWSVRGSQPQHF
TGTGCCTGGAGTGTCAGGGGGAGTCAGCCCCAGCATTTT
>-|-|TRBV14|TRBJ2-5
CASSQIPPWGGTEETQYF
TGTGCCAGCAGCCAAATTCCCCCTTGGGGCGGGACAGAAGAGACCCAGTACTTC
>-|-|TRBV5-1|TRBJ2-5
CASSFYQETQYF
TGCGCCAGCAGCTTCTACCAAGAGACCCAGTACTTC
>-|-|TRBV4-2|TRBJ2-2
CASSPGSPNTGELFF
TGTGCCAGCAGTCCAGGCAGCCCGAACACCGGGGAGCTGTTTTTT
>-|-|TRBV5-1|TRBJ2-3
CASSKTSTDTQYF
TGCGCCAGCAGCAAAACTAGCACAGATACGCAGTATTTT
>-|-|TRBV6-1|TRBJ1-2
CAGQGGYGYTF
TGTGCCGGTCAGGGAGGCTATGGCTACACCTTC
>-|-|TRBV28|TRBJ1-6
CASSIDRPNSPLHF
TGTGCCAGCAGCATAGACAGGCCCAATTCACCCCTCCACTTT
>TRBD1|-|TRBV7-8|TRBJ1-3
CASSPQGAGNTIYF
TGTGCCAGCAGCCCCCAGGGGGCTGGAAACACCATATATTTT
>-|few|TRBV2|TRBJ1-6
CASSEAGEASYSPLHF
TGTGCCAGCAGTGAAGCCGGGGAGGCCTCTTATTCACCCCTCCACTTT
>-|-|TRBV7-6|TRBJ2-6
CASSLYPSSGANVLTF
TGTGCCAGCAGCTTGTATCCTAGCTCTGGGGCCAACGTCCTGACTTTC
>-|once|TRBV6-5|TRBJ2-4
CASGNRGAGKNIQYF
TGTGCCAGCGGAAACCGGGGGGCCGGCAAAAACATTCAGTACTTC
>-|-|TRBV5-6|TRBJ2-7
CASSFGGEQYF
TGTGCCAGCAGCTTTGGGGGGGAGCAGTACTTC
>-|-|TRBV6-5|TRBJ2-7
CASSYSMGGSSYEQYF
TGTGCCAGCAGTTACTCGATGGGCGGGTCCTCCTACGAGCAGTACTTC
>-|-|TRBV6-5|TRBJ2-7
CASSTGAYEQYF
TGTGCCAGCAGTACGGGGGCCTACGAGCAGTACTTC
>TRBD1|once|TRBV12-5|TRBJ2-6
CASGKGQGYGANVLTF
TGTGCTAGTGGGAAGGGACAGGGATATGGGGCCAACGTCCTGACTTTC
>TRBD2|once|TRBV19|TRBJ2-7
CASSGHSGRGTYEQYF
TGTGCCAGTAGTGGACATAGCGGGAGGGGAACCTACGAGCAGTACTTC
>TRBD1|-|TRBV5-1|TRBJ2-1
CASSLSTGGHEQFF
TGCGCCAGCAGCTTGTCAACAGGGGGTCATGAGCAGTTCTTC
>TRBD1|-|TRBV27|TRBJ1-1
CASSDFTGTGSRTEAFF
TGTGCCAGCAGTGACTTTACCGGGACAGGGTCTCGGACTGAAGCTTTCTTT
>-|-|TRBV4-1|TRBJ1-1
CASSQERAQGNTEAFF
TGCGCCAGCAGCCAAGAAAGGGCGCAGGGGAACACTGAAGCTTTCTTT